One and the same sample provided the 8 T cell receptor beta chains below, sequenced in a study of shared clonotypes between healthy human individuals. This table comes from immunoSEQ multiplex PCR, and its TCRdb copy is limited to in-frame clones, with some not included. Here the sample spans about 2 million clones, 95% being singletons. Sequencing was performed on naive CD4+ T cells sorted from blood. Subset indicated: CD45RA+ positively selected. The receptors here all came from a man aged 18 to 30 in good health.

With regard to this clone: Within the sample, other DNA sequences also encode this same CDR3. The gene calls are TRBV5-1 and TRBJ2-5; a possible D gene is TRBD2 (6 bases). This CDR3 spans 14 amino acids. V gave up 0 bases and J gave up 4 bases, with 10 bases separating them. Germline V gene lookup returns CDR1 SGHRS and CDR2 YFSETQ. CDR3 in amino acids: CASSLVGGLETQYF. In nucleotides, the CDR3 is TGCGCCAGCAGCTTGGTGGGGGGTCTAGAGACCCAGTACTTC.

The chain is built from TRBV29-1 and TRBJ2-3; D unclear. CDR3 size: 11 residues. V was cut by 4 bases and J by 4 bases, with 6 bases left in between. Germline V CDR1 and CDR2: SQVTM, ANQGSEA. CDR3 nucleotide sequence: TGCAGCGTTGGGGTGGCAGATACGCAGTATTTT. Translating it yields CSVGVADTQYF.

The gene calls are TRBV7-9 and TRBJ1-2; 7 bases are shared with TRBD1. Germline V gene sequence: CDR1 SEHNR, CDR2 FQNEAQ (reference sequence). The CDR3 is made up of 15 amino acids. Losses at the gene ends were 5 bases for V and 0 bases for J; bases not matched to a gene: 6. This CDR3 reads CASSAPGGPNYGYTF. CDR3 bases: TGTGCCAGCAGCGCCCCAGGGGGGCCTAACTATGGCTACACCTTC.

The chain carries TRBV10-3 and TRBJ2-7, with 7 bases aligning to TRBD1. The CDR3 runs to 12 residues. Germline V gene data show CDR1 as ENHRY and CDR2 as SYGVKD. Germline trimming cut 6 bases from V and 5 bases from J; bases unmatched to any gene: 4. CDR3 loop: CAIRKTGDEQYF. As DNA, the CDR3 is TGTGCCATCAGGAAAACAGGGGACGAGCAGTACTTC.

This chain connects TRBV6-5 to TRBJ2-5; D is unresolved. The germline V and J ends were trimmed by 2 bases and 5 bases, with 15 bases remaining between them. Per the germline V gene, CDR1 is MNHEY and CDR2 is SVGAGI. This CDR3 region has 15 residues. DNA of the CDR3: TGTGCCAGCAGTTACCAAACTGGTTCTTGGGAGACCCAGTACTTC. It encodes CASSYQTGSWETQYF.

This clone has only one observation. This same CDR3 is encoded by further DNA sequences in the sample. The chain links TRBV11-2 to TRBJ2-7; perhaps D is TRBD1 or TRBD2 (5 bases each). With 3 bases removed from V and 1 base from J, the gap between germline ends came to 7 bases. This CDR3 region has 13 residues. Germline-derived CDR1 and CDR2 are SGHAT and FQNNGV. The CDR3 DNA follows: TGTGCCAGCAGCTTGGGACGGTCCTACGAGCAGTACTTC. Protein: CASSLGRSYEQYF.

As concerns this clone: Other DNA sequences in this specimen translate into the identical CDR3. This chain uses TRBV29-1 with TRBJ1-5; TRBD1 is a possible D gene (5 bases). V was cut by 4 bases and J by 3 bases, with 7 bases left in between. Germline-derived CDR1 and CDR2 are SQVTM and ANQGSEA. This CDR3 is built from 12 residues. For the CDR3, the DNA is TGCAGCGTTGCAGGGTCCAATCAGCCCCAGCATTTT. As protein: CSVAGSNQPQHF.

Points on this clone: Other DNA sequences in the sample encode the same CDR3. This chain uses TRBV5-4 with TRBJ2-5, with 10 bases aligning to TRBD1. Germline CDR1 and CDR2: SGHNT and YYREEE (reference sequence). The CDR3 is 14 amino acids. Trimming cost V 4 bases and J 5 bases; bases outside gene matches: 5. CDR3 sequence: CASSRDRGWETQYF. CDR3 nucleotides: TGTGCCAGCAGCCGGGACAGGGGTTGGGAGACCCAGTACTTC. The whole variable domain, filled in from reference TRBV5-4 and TRBJ2-5, reads ETGVTQSPTHLIKTRGQQVTLRCSSQSGHNTVSWYQQALGQGPQFIFQYYREEENGRGNFPPRFSGLQFPNYSSELNVNALELDDSALYLCASSRDRGWETQYFGPGTRLLVL.